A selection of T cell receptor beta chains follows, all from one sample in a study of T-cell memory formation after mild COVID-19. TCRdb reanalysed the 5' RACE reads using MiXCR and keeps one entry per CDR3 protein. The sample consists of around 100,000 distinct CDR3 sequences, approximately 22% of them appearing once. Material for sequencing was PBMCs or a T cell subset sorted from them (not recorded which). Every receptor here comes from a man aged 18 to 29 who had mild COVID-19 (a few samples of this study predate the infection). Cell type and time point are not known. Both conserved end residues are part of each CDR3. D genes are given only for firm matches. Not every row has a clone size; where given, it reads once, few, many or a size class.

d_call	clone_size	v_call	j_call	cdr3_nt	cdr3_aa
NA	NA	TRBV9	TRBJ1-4	TGTGCCAGCAGCGTGTTTATGGACAGTAATGAAAAACTGTTTTTT	CASSVFMDSNEKLFF
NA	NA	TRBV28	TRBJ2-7	TGTGCCAGCAGTTTAGTCGGCGGTTTGGACTCTTACGAGCAGTACTTC	CASSLVGGLDSYEQYF
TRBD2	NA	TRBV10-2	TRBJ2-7	TGCGCCAGCAGTGAGTCATTACTAGCGGGGTACTACGAGCAGTACTTC	CASSESLLAGYYEQYF
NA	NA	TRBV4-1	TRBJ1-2	TGCGCCAGCAGCCAAGCCGAGTACCGCCCGTGGGGCGAGGGCTACACCTTC	CASSQAEYRPWGEGYTF
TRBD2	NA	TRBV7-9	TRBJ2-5	TGTGCCAGCAGCTTAATCAGCGGGGGGCCCTGGGGAGAGACCCAGTACTTC	CASSLISGGPWGETQYF
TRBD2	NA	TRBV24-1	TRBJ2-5	TGTGCCACCAGTGATCCCGGGACTAGCGGGAAAGAGACCCAGTACTTC	CATSDPGTSGKETQYF
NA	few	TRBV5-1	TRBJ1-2	TGCGCCAGCAAAGATGGGGGCCCGGGACGGGGCTACACCTTC	CASKDGGPGRGYTF
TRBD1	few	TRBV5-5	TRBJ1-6	TGTGCCAGCAGCTACGGGACAGGGGGCGCGGGCTATAATTCACCCCTCCACTTT	CASSYGTGGAGYNSPLHF
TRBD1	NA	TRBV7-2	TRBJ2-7	TGTGCCAGCACCTCATCAAGGACAGGGTTTTACGAGCAGTACTTC	CASTSSRTGFYEQYF
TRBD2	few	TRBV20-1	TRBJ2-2	TGCAGTGCTAGAGCTAGCGGGGGACTCGCCGGGGAGCTGTTTTTT	CSARASGGLAGELFF
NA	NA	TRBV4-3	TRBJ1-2	TGCGCCAGCAGCCTAAGGGAATGGGAAATCAACACCGATGGCTACACCTTC	CASSLREWEINTDGYTF
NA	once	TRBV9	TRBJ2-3	TGTGCCAGCAGCGTAGAGGGGGGGCCGTGGTCGGGAGATACGCAGTATTTT	CASSVEGGPWSGDTQYF
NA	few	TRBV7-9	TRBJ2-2	TGTGCCAGCAGCTCCTACAGGGCGATGAACACCGGGGAGCTGTTTTTT	CASSSYRAMNTGELFF
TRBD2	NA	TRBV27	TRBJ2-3	TGTGCCAGCAGTTCCGGACTAGTCTATCGGTATTTT	CASSSGLVYRYF
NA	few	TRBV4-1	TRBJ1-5	TGCGCCAGCAGCCAGGTCGGAAGGACGTATAGCAATCAGCCCCAGCATTTT	CASSQVGRTYSNQPQHF
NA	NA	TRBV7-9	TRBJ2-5	TGTGCCAGCAGCTATCCCCTAAGGGGAGGAGAGGAGACCCAGTACTTC	CASSYPLRGGEETQYF
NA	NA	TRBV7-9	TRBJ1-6	TGTGCCAGCAGCTTAGTTGGAGGGGTTGGTAATTCACCCCTCCACTTT	CASSLVGGVGNSPLHF
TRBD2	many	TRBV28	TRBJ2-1	TGTGCCAGCAGCCTACCGGGACTAGCGGGGACGAGCTCCTACAATGAGCAGTTCTTC	CASSLPGLAGTSSYNEQFF
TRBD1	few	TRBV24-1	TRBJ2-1	TGTGCCACCAGTGAGCCACCGGGACAGGGGATTAAGGGGTACAATGAGCAGTTCTTC	CATSEPPGQGIKGYNEQFF
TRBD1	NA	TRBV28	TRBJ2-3	TGTGCCAGCAGTCACAGGGGGCAGATCACAGATACGCAGTATTTT	CASSHRGQITDTQYF
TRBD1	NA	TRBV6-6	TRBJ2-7	TGTGCCAGCAGTTACAGGGGGCTGAGCGCCGAGCAGTACTTC	CASSYRGLSAEQYF
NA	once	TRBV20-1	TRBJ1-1	TGCAGTGCTAGGGGCAGACTGAACACTGAAGCTTTCTTT	CSARGRLNTEAFF
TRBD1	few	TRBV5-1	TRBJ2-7	TGCGCCAGCAGCCGAAACAGGGGCCACGAGCAGTACTTC	CASSRNRGHEQYF
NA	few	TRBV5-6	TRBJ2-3	TGTGCCAGCAGCTCCCAATACCCCCTATCCGCAGATACGCAGTATTTT	CASSSQYPLSADTQYF
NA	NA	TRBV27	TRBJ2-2	TGTGCCAGCAGTTTCGGGGGGCAGACCGGGGAGCTGTTTTTT	CASSFGGQTGELFF
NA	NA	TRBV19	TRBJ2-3	TGTGCCAGTAGCCCCGACTGGACCGGGAATACGCAGTATTTT	CASSPDWTGNTQYF
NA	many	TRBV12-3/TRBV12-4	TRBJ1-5	TGTGCCAGCAGTTTCGGGTATGACTATCAGCCCCAGCATTTT	CASSFGYDYQPQHF
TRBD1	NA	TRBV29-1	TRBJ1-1	TGCAGCGTTAAGGGGGACAGGGCTGAAGCTTTCTTT	CSVKGDRAEAFF
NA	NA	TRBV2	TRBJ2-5	TGTGCCAGCAGGGGATACGAGACAGGCAGACAAGAGACCCAGTACTTC	CASRGYETGRQETQYF
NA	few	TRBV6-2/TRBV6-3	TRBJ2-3	TGTGCCAGCAGTTATCGGGGGGCTGGAGATACGCAGTATTTT	CASSYRGAGDTQYF
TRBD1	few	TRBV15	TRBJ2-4	TGTGCCACCAGCAGGCTGGACAGGGTGGAGACCAAAAACATTCAGTACTTC	CATSRLDRVETKNIQYF
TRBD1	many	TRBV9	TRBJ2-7	TGTGCCAGCAGCGTAGGGGACAGAAACTCCTACGAGCAGTACTTC	CASSVGDRNSYEQYF
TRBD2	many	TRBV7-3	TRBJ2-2	TGTGCCAGCAGCACCTCCGGGACTAGCGTTTACACCGGGGAGCTGTTTTTT	CASSTSGTSVYTGELFF
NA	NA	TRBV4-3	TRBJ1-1	TGCGCCAGCAGCCGAAAGGGGGAAGCGTACACTGAAGCTTTCTTT	CASSRKGEAYTEAFF
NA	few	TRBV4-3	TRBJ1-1	TGCGCCAGCAGCCAAGATTCTAAAGCTTTCTTT	CASSQDSKAFF
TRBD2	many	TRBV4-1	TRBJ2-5	TGCGCCAGCAGCCTCCCCCTAGCGGAAGAGACCCAGTACTTC	CASSLPLAEETQYF
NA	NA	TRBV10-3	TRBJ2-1	TGTGCCATCAGTGATGTTGTGTTAGGGGGGGACAATGAGCAGTTCTTC	CAISDVVLGGDNEQFF
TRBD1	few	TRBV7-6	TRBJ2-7	TGTGCCAGCAGCTGGGGACAGGCCTCCTACGAGCAGTACTTC	CASSWGQASYEQYF
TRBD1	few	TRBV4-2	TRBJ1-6	TGTGCCAGCAGCCAGACCAGCTCTCAGGGGGCCGCTAATTCACCCCTCCACTTT	CASSQTSSQGAANSPLHF
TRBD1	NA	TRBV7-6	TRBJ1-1	TGTGCCAGCAGCTTAAGGGAGGGGGCGACTGAAGCTTTCTTT	CASSLREGATEAFF
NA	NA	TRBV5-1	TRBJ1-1	TGCGCCAGCAGCTTAGGCGGGGCCTGGGGGACTGAAGCTTTCTTT	CASSLGGAWGTEAFF
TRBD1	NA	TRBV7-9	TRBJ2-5	TGTGCCAGCAGCTTGTCCGGGACAGGGGGCGAAGAGACCCAGTACTTC	CASSLSGTGGEETQYF
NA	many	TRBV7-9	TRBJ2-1	TGTGCCAGCAGCCCACCTTCCCCGGAACAGTTCTTC	CASSPPSPEQFF
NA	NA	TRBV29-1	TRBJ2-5	TGCAGCGTTGAGGACGGCGAAGAGACCCAGTACTTC	CSVEDGEETQYF
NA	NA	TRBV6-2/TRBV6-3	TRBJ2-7	TGTGCCAGCAGTTACGGAGGGAACGGCGAGCAGTACTTC	CASSYGGNGEQYF
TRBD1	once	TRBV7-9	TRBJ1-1	TGTGCCAGCAGCTTACCCGGACAGGTGAACACTGAAGCTTTCTTT	CASSLPGQVNTEAFF
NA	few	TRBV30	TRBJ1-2	TGTGCCTGGGAGCGGAGGGACTATGGCTACACCTTC	CAWERRDYGYTF
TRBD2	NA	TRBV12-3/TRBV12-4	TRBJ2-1	TGTGCCAGCAGTCCTACGGGGGGGACTAGATACAATGAGCAGTTCTTC	CASSPTGGTRYNEQFF
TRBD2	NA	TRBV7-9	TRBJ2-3	TGTGCCAGCAGCTCAGCGGGGGGATCCAAGCGTTACACAGATACGCAGTATTTT	CASSSAGGSKRYTDTQYF
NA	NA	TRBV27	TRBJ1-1	TGTGCCAGCAGGGGGAGAACAGGGAACACTGAAGCTTTCTTT	CASRGRTGNTEAFF